This section outlines one T cell receptor (beta chain) sequence together with its context. There is no known antigen for this receptor. No base quality information exists; no much larger clone differs at one position. The record originates from a study of blood T cell repertoires in COVID-19 (TCRdb year 2020). General notes on the study: The collaborator samples originated in the United States, Italy and Spain and spanned the acute and convalescent phases of COVID-19. The material from the prospective study consisted of cDNA or gDNA derived from T cells, B-cell-depleted T cells, or PBMCs. Deeply sampled blood TCRbeta repertoires from subjects exposed to, actively infected with, or recovered from COVID-19 were included in the dataset. The repertoires were made available in a free public database intended to serve as a resource for research on the immune response to SARS-CoV-2. The samples were drawn from the first 160 participants of the ongoing ImmuneRACE study and from under 1,500 subjects provided by 6 global collaborators. A de-identified subject ID, COVID-19 status, age in years and sex were almost always included in the sample metadata. Where HLA class I and class II types were available, the types were taken from metadata supplied by the sample provider, not from assay-based typing.

The study at large found these results: How much clinical and demographic metadata was included differed by source and by participant, and the metadata was provided uncurated.

TCRbeta CDR3 regions were amplified from genomic DNA using the immunoSEQ Assay, a bias-controlled multiplex PCR. The authors processed their data as follows. Nucleated cell counts per sample were estimated from amplification of reference gene primers within the assay. To quantify the absolute abundance of each unique TCRbeta CDR3 rearrangement, sequence reads were collapsed and filtered. For each sample, productive Simpson clonality was calculated by taking the square root of Simpson's diversity index across productive rearrangements. TCRdb mirrors the immuneACCESS table, restricted to in-frame sequences. Some clones are absent from its copies; in checked studies, under half trace to an unresolved V gene, and the reason for the others is unknown. V and J calls plus clone size are reproduced from that table; the DNA served to infer D and trimming. The sample table lists about 90,000 clones, about 87% of them with a count of one. The biggest ten clones account for approximately 17% of the sample.

The CDR3, from cysteine to phenylalanine, totals 13 residues. Only the CDR3 portion is preserved as DNA: 39 bases, with reading frame beginning at the first base. The germline V gene yields MNHEY for CDR1 and SVGAGI for CDR2. A distance of 11 bases separates the germline ends of V and J, which lose 6 bases and 3 bases respectively. The collaborating institutions used their own protocols to collect whole blood in K2EDTA tubes. Collaborator samples were shipped for TCRbeta analysis as frozen whole blood, isolated PBMCs, or DNA extracted from either sample type. The specimen sequenced was peripheral blood. The sequence derives from a human donor in a cohort sampled during active COVID-19. Recombination connected TRBV6-5 to TRBJ1-2, with the D gene call left open. This receptor has the CDR3 CASSQTGDYGYTF. The DNA sequence reads TGTGCCAGCAGCCAGACGGGAGACTATGGCTACACCTTC.